This record concerns one T cell receptor beta chain sequence. The clone's antigen remains unknown. Per-base quality was not reported, and no clone a single base away is much larger than it. The data originate from a study of metastatic and nonmetastatic thyroid tumors (dated by TCRdb to 2020 to 2022). Regarding the study in general: Repertoires were compared across peripheral blood and tumor or nodule tissue samples from malignant and benign thyroid patients. Study-wide findings and limitations: TCR beta diversity was reported as significantly higher in malignant tumors than in benign nodules, in both blood and tumor samples.

No treatment had been received by any patient before thyroid surgery. Patient clinical samples collected from about 2012 to 2019 were retrospectively analysed using T-cell receptor beta sequencing. The protocol used for the library was PCR. Sequenced on an Illumina HiSeq 4000. High-throughput sequencing was used to profile the CDR3 region of the TCR beta-chain in every patient. Processing in the source paper ran as follows. The researchers built a classifier to tell apart papillary thyroid cancer patients with distant metastasis, based on CDR3 differences among clinicopathological groups. The Shannon index was used to assess repertoire diversity, and the Morisita-Horn index was used to assess tumor-blood repertoire similarity. TCRdb itself trimmed the public reads at Q25 with fastp, ran MiXCR and retained productive beta chains. TCRdb's processing, not the authors', yielded these V and J calls. For this sample the table gives 24,000 or so clones, of which roughly a fifth were detected only once. The top ten clones comprise approximately 4.2% of the sample.

At the junction V is shortened by 4 bases and J by 1 base; bases outside the gene matches: 8. The CDR3 measures 17 amino acids from cysteine to phenylalanine. The DNA shown is the 51-base CDR3, in frame from base 1. Based on the germline V gene, the CDR1 and CDR2 sequences are SGHAT and FQNNGV. Material: blood. The chain uses TRBV11-2 and TRBJ2-1, and TRBD2 aligns with 9 junction nucleotides. The sequence derives from a male donor with papillary thyroid cancer or a benign thyroid nodule (not recorded which). Some clones in this sample may be carry-over from other donors' samples. The sequenced DNA is TGTGCCAGCAGCTCTGGGATTAGCGGGAGATCCTACAATGAGCAGTTCTTC. Its protein product is CASSSGISGRSYNEQFF.